What follows are 14 T cell receptor beta chains derived from one specimen sequenced in a study of cytomegalovirus exposure and HLA in healthy donors. Researchers ran the PCR with 60 Vbeta and 13 Jbeta primers. Clones were sequenced by immunoSEQ multiplex PCR, and TCRdb holds only the in-frame ones, with some missing. The sample lists roughly 55,000 clones, 65% to 80% occurring once. The specimen was PBMCs. All receptors derive from a man aged 35 to 55 in good health and CMV-seropositive.

This chain uses TRBV5-1 with TRBJ1-1; TRBD1 is a possible D gene (6 bases). The germline gives CDR1 SGHRS, CDR2 YFSETQ. This CDR3 is 18 amino acids long. V was pared by 4 bases and J by 4 bases, with 26 bases between. Here the CDR3 reads CASSRGIMKIGQSTEAFF. CDR3 DNA sequence: TGCGCCAGCAGCAGGGGTATCATGAAAATAGGACAGAGCACTGAAGCTTTCTTT.

This clone has more than one count but fewer than ten. The chain has TRBV2 and TRBJ2-3, with D possibly TRBD1 on 6 matching bases. CDR1 SNHLY and CDR2 FYNNEI come from the germline V gene. CDR3 length: 14 amino acids. V was cut by 4 bases and J by 3 bases, with 11 bases left in between. CDR3: CASSAGDKTDTQYF. The CDR3 bases are TGTGCCAGCAGTGCAGGGGACAAGACAGATACGCAGTATTTT.

The chain links TRBV6-5 to TRBJ1-3; perhaps TRBD1 as D (5 bases). The V end lost 7 bases, the J end lost 3 bases, and 16 bases lay between the germline ends. CDR3 length: 15 amino acids. Germline CDR1 MNHEY, CDR2 SVGAGI. CDR3 amino acids: CASTRTRADGNTIYF. The CDR3 DNA follows: TGTGCCAGCACTAGAACCAGGGCGGATGGAAACACCATATATTTT.

This clone was seen once. V gene TRBV6-5 combines with J gene TRBJ1-5; 9 positions match TRBD1. CDR1 and CDR2 (germline): MNHEY, SVGAGI. The trim removed 4 bases at V and 4 bases at J, leaving 5 bases unmatched. CDR3 length: 15 amino acids. CDR3 residues: CASSSTGGSNQPQHF. CDR3 nucleotides: TGTGCCAGCAGTTCTACAGGGGGCTCGAATCAGCCCCAGCATTTT.

Here the CDR3 DNA reads TGTGCCAGCAGCCCACGGGACAGGGGTTATTCACCCCTCCACTTT. This codes for CASSPRDRGYSPLHF. The J gene is TRBJ1-6, the V gene TRBV5-6; 10 bases line up with TRBD1. CDR1 SGHDT and CDR2 YYEEEE come from the germline V gene. V dropped 4 bases and J dropped 8; count of bases not matched to a gene: 6. The CDR3 extends over 15 amino acids.

The chain couples TRBV5-1 to TRBJ2-7; 7 positions match TRBD1. V was clipped by 1 base and J by 5 bases; unmatched bases: 15. Germline V gene lookup returns CDR1 SGHRS and CDR2 YFSETQ. There are 17 residues in the CDR3. CDR3 amino acids: CASSLRYTGTEADEQYF. CDR3 sequence (DNA): TGCGCCAGCAGCTTGAGGTACACTGGGACAGAGGCGGACGAGCAGTACTTC.

J is TRBJ2-3 and V is TRBV30; perhaps TRBD2 as D (5 bases). V dropped 2 bases and J dropped 6 bases, with 12 bases sitting between them. The CDR3 sequence is 13 residues long. The germline V gene encodes CDR1 GTSNPN and CDR2 SVGIG (reference sequence). CDR3 sequence (DNA): TGTGCCTGGAGTCCGACCCAGCGGGATACGCAGTATTTT. Its translation: CAWSPTQRDTQYF.

V gene TRBV5-6 combines with J gene TRBJ2-1; 8 bases align to TRBD1. CDR1 and CDR2 (germline): SGHDT, YYEEEE. V shed 1 base, J shed 2 bases, and the junction held 2 bases outside the gene matches. This CDR3 contains 15 residues. The CDR3 bases are TGTGCCAGCAGCTTGAAACAGGGGGCCTACAATGAGCAGTTCTTC. Translating gives CASSLKQGAYNEQFF.

The rearrangement joins TRBV20-1 to TRBJ2-7; a weak D match, TRBD1 (5 bases). The germline V gene has CDR1 DFQATT and CDR2 SNEGSKA (reference sequence). V shed 5 bases and J shed 9 bases, with 14 bases lying between them. There are 11 residues in the CDR3. The CDR3 bases are TGCAGTGCTGGATACAGGAATGGGCAGTACTTC. Encoded protein: CSAGYRNGQYF.

The gene calls are TRBV19 and TRBJ1-6, with D hard to call. The germline V gene has CDR1 LNHDA and CDR2 SQIVND (reference sequence). The CDR3 runs to 15 residues. Trimming cost V 6 bases and J 0 bases, with 9 bases left between them. The CDR3 here is CASRPGSSYNSPLHF. The DNA of the CDR3 is TGTGCCAGTAGACCAGGTAGCTCCTATAATTCACCCCTCCACTTT.

This clone was seen a few times. This chain uses TRBV29-1 with TRBJ2-5, with D possibly matching TRBD2 (7 bases). Germline V gene data show CDR1 as SQVTM and CDR2 as ANQGSEA. Trimming removed 0 bases from V and 3 bases from J, with 29 bases in between. The CDR3 contains 20 residues. The CDR3 DNA reads as TGCAGCGTTGAAGATCTGTTTGGAGGGGGTGGCCTAGCGGACGAAGAGACCCAGTACTTC. As protein: CSVEDLFGGGGLADEETQYF.

The rearrangement links TRBV6-6 to TRBJ2-7; 9 nucleotides agree with TRBD1. V lost 4 bases, J lost 6 bases, and 7 bases stayed unmatched. Germline assignment: CDR1 MNHNY and CDR2 SVGAGI (reference sequence). The CDR3 consists of 14 residues. The DNA for the CDR3 is TGTGCCAGCAGTTCCATGGACAGGGGAGGCGAGCAGTACTTC. Translated, it gives CASSSMDRGGEQYF.

The chain is built from TRBV2 and TRBJ1-2; possibly TRBD1 for D (5 bases). Per germline, CDR1 SNHLY and CDR2 FYNNEI. The CDR3 runs 13 residues. Trimming stripped 2 bases from V and 5 bases from J, with 9 bases between. The CDR3 region is CASSESGTYGYTF. In DNA, the CDR3 is TGTGCCAGCAGTGAAAGTGGGACTTATGGCTACACCTTC.

The V call is TRBV11-2, the J call TRBJ2-3, with D tentatively TRBD2 (6 bases). V lost 5 bases to trimming and J lost 2 bases, with 17 bases between them. Germline assignment: CDR1 SGHAT and CDR2 FQNNGV. The CDR3 is made up of 16 amino acids. For the CDR3, the DNA is TGTGCCAGCAGCCGAGTACCGGGACTGAACACAGATACGCAGTATTTT. As protein: CASSRVPGLNTDTQYF.